The subject of this entry is one T cell receptor (beta chain). The source material, RNA transcripts, was used to amplify TCR beta CDR3 regions. HTBI primers were used for first-round RT-PCR of the TCR CDR3. Using its own MiXCR run on the multiplex PCR reads, TCRdb lists one record per CDR3 protein. Of more than 650,000 distinct CDR3 sequences listed, around 13% are singletons. The V end lost 3 bases, the J end lost 4 bases, and 16 bases lay between the germline ends. From germline, CDR1 is GTSNPN and CDR2 SVGIG (reference sequence). The CDR3 length is 15 residues. These data originate in a study of T cells in Graves' hyperthyroidism and ophthalmopathy. The PBMCs had their origin in around 10 ml of fresh peripheral blood.

Sequencing was done on a sample of blood. The sequence was collected from a woman under 30 with Graves' hyperthyroidism. This chain links TRBV30 with TRBJ2-1; D is unclear. CDR3 sequence reads: CAWRWPGGTYNEQFF. The CDR3 DNA reads TGTGCCTGGAGGTGGCCTGGCGGCACATACAATGAGCAGTTCTTC.